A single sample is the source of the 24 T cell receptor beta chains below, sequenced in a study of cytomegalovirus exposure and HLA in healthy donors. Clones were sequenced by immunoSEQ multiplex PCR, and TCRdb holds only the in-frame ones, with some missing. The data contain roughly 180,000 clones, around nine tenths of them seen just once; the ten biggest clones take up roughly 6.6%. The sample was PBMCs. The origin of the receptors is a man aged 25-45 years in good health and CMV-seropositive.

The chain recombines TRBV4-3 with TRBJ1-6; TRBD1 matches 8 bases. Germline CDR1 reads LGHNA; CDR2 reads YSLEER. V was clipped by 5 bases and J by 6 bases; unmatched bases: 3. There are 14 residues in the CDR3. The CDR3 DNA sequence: TGCGCCAGCAGCGCCACAGGGGGTAATTCACCCCTCCACTTT. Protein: CASSATGGNSPLHF.

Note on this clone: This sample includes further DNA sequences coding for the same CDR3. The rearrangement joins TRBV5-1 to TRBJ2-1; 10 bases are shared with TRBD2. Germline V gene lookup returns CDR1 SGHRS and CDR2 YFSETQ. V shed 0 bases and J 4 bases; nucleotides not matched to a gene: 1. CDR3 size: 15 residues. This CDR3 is CASSLELAGYNEQFF. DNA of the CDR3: TGCGCCAGCAGCTTGGAACTAGCGGGATACAATGAGCAGTTCTTC.

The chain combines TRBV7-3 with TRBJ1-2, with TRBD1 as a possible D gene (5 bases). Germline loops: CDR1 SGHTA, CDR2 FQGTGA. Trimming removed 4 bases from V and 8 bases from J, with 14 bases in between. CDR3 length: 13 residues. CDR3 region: CASSSGAARGYTF. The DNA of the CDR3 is TGTGCCAGCAGCTCCGGGGCCGCCCGGGGCTACACCTTC.

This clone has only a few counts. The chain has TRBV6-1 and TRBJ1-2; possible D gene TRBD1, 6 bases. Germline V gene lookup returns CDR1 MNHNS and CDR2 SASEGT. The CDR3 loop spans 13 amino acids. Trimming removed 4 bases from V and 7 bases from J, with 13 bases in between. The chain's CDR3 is CASSVETGSGYTF. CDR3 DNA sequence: TGTGCCAGCAGTGTTGAGACAGGCAGTGGCTACACCTTC.

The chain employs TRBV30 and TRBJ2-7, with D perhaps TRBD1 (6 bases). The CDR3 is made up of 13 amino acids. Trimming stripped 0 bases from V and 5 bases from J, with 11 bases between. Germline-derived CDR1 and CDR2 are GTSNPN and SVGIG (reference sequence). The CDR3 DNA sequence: TGTGCCTGGAGTGTTAGGGGGACCCACGAGCAGTACTTC. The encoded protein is CAWSVRGTHEQYF. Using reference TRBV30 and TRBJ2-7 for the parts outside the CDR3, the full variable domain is SQTIHQWPATLVQPVGSPLSLECTVEGTSNPNLYWYRQAAGRGLQLLFYSVGIGQISSEVPQNLSASRPQDRQFILSSKKLLLSDSGFYLCAWSVRGTHEQYFGPGTRLTVT.

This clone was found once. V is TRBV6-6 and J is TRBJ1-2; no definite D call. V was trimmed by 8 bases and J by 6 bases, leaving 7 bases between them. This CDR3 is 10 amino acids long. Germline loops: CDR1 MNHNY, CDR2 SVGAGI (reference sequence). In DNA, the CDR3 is TGTGCCAGCCGACATGATGGCTACACCTTC. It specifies CASRHDGYTF.

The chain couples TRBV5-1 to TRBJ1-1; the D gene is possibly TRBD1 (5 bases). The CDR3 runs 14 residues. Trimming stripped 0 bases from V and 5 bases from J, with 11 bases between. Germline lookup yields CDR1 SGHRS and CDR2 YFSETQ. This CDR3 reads CASSLGGARTEAFF. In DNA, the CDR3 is TGCGCCAGCAGCTTGGGTGGGGCGCGGACTGAAGCTTTCTTT. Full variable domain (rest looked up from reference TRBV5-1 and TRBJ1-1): KAGVTQTPRYLIKTRGQQVTLSCSPISGHRSVSWYQQTPGQGLQFLFEYFSETQRNKGNFPGRFSGRQFSNSRSEMNVSTLELGDSALYLCASSLGGARTEAFFGQGTRLTVV.

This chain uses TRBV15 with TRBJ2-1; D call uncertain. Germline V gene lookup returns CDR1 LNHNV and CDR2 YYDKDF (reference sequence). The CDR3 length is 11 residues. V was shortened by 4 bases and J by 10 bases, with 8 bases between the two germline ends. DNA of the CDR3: TGTGCCACCAGCACACGTAACGAGCAGTTCTTC. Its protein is CATSTRNEQFF.

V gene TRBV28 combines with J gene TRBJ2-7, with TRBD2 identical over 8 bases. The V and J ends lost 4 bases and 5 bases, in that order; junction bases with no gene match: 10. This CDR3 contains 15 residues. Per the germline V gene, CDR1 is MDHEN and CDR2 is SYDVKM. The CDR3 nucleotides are TGTGCCAGCAGTTCAAGCGGGAGTAGAATCCACGAGCAGTACTTC. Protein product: CASSSSGSRIHEQYF.

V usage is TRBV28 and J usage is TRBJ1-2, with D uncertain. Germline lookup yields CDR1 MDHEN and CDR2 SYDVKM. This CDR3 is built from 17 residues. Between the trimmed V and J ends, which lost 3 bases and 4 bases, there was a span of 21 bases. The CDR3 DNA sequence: TGTGCCAGCAGTTTGGGTACCACAAGGCCGATCCTCTATGGCTACACCTTC. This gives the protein CASSLGTTRPILYGYTF.

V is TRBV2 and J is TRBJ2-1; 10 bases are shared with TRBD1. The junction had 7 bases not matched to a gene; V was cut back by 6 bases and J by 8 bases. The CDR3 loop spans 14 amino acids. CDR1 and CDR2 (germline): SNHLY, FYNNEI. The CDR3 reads CASRPGQGLDEQFF. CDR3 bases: TGTGCCAGCAGGCCGGGACAGGGGTTGGATGAGCAGTTCTTC.

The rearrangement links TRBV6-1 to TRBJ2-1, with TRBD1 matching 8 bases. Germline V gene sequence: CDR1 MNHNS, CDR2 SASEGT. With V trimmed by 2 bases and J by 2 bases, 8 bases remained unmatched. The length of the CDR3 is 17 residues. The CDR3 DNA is TGTGCCAGCAGTGAACCCGGACAGGGCATCACCTACAATGAGCAGTTCTTC. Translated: CASSEPGQGITYNEQFF.

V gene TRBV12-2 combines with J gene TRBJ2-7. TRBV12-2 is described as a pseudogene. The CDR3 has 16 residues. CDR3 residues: CASRLAVAGHFYEQYF. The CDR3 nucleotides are TGTGCAAGTCGCTTAGCGGTGGCGGGACACTTCTACGAGCAGTACTTC.

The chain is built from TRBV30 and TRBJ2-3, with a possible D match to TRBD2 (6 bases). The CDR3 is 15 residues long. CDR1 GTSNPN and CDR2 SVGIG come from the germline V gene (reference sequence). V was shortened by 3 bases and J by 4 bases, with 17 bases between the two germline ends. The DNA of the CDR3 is TGTGCCTGGAGCGGGGACTCCAGCGACCCAGATACGCAGTATTTT. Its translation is CAWSGDSSDPDTQYF.

CDR3 amino acids: CATSLPKHQGEIGETQYF. In DNA, the CDR3 is TGTGCCACCAGCCTACCGAAGCATCAGGGGGAGATAGGAGAGACCCAGTACTTC. V and J are TRBV15 and TRBJ2-5, with 7 bases fitting TRBD1. The V and J ends lost 5 bases and 4 bases, in that order; junction bases with no gene match: 19. Germline CDR1 and CDR2: LNHNV and YYDKDF (reference sequence). The CDR3 runs 18 residues. Drawing the rest from reference TRBV15 and TRBJ2-5, the complete variable domain is DAMVIQNPRYQVTQFGKPVTLSCSQTLNHNVMYWYQQKSSQAPKLLFHYYDKDFNNEADTPDNFQSRRPNTSFCFLDIRSPGLGDTAMYLCATSLPKHQGEIGETQYFGPGTRLLVL.

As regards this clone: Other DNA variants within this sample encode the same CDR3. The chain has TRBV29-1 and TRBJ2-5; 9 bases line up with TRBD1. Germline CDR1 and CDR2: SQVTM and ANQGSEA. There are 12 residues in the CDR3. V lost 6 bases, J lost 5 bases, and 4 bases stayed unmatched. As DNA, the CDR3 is TGCAGCGTCCCCGGACAGGGGGAGACCCAGTACTTC. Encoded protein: CSVPGQGETQYF.

The DNA for the CDR3 is TGTGCCAGCGAGCGGACAGCTGATAATTCACCCCTCCACTTT. The encoded protein is CASERTADNSPLHF. The chain has TRBV2 and TRBJ1-6; possible D gene TRBD1, 6 bases. The CDR3 length is 14 residues. Germline V lookup: CDR1 SNHLY, CDR2 FYNNEI. V was shortened by 8 bases and J by 5 bases, with 13 bases between the two germline ends.

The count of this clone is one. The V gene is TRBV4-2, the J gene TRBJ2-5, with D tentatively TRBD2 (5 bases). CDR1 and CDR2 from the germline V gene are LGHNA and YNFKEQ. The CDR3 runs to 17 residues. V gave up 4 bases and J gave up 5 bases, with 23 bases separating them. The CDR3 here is CASSLEAASPLRETQYF. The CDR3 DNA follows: TGTGCCAGCAGCCTCGAGGCCGCTAGCCCACTCAGGGAGACCCAGTACTTC.

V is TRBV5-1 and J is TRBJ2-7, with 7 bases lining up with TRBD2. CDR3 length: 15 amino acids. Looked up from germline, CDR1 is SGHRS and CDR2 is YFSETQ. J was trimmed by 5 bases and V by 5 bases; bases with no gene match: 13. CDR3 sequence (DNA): TGCGCCAGCAGTTCCATAGGGGAGGGCGGGCACGAGCAGTACTTC. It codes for CASSSIGEGGHEQYF.

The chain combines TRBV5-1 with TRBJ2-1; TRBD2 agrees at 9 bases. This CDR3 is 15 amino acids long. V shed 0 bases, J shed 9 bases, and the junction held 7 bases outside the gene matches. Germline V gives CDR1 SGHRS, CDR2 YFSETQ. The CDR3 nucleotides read TGCGCCAGCAGCTTGGCTAGCGGGATGGGGATTGAGCAGTTCTTC. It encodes CASSLASGMGIEQFF.

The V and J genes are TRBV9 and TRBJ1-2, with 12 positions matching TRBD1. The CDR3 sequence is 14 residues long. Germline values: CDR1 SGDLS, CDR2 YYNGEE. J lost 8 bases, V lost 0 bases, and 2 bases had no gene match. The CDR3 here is CASSVVGTGGGYTF. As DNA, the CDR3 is TGTGCCAGCAGCGTAGTAGGGACAGGGGGCGGCTACACCTTC. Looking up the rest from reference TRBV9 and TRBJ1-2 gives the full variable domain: DSGVTQTPKHLITATGQRVTLRCSPRSGDLSVYWYQQSLDQGLQFLIQYYNGEERAKGNILERFSAQQFPDLHSELNLSSLELGDSALYFCASSVVGTGGGYTFGSGTRLTVV.

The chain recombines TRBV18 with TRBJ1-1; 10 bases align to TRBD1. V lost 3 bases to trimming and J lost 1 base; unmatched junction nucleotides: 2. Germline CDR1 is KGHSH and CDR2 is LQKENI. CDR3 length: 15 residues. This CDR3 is CASSPGTGENTEAFF. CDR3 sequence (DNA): TGTGCCAGCTCACCGGGGACAGGGGAGAACACTGAAGCTTTCTTT.

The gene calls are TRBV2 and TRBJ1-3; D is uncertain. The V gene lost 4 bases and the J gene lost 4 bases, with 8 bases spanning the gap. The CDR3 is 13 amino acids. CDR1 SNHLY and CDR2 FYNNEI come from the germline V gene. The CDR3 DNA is TGTGCCAGCAGTGCTGGCTTCGGAAACACCATATATTTT. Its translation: CASSAGFGNTIYF.

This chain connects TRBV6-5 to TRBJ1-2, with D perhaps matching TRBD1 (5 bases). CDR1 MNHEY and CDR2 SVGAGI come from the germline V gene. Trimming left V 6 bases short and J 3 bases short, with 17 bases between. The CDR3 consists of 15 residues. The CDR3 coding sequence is TGTGCCAGCAGACATCCCCCAGGGATCGACTATGGCTACACCTTC. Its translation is CASRHPPGIDYGYTF.